Listed below are T cell receptor beta chains from one sample, sequenced in a study of T-cell reconstitution after alpha-beta-depleted transplantation in children. Using its own MiXCR run on the PCR reads, TCRdb lists one record per CDR3 protein. The table lists approximately 350,000 distinct CDR3 sequences, about an eighth of them singletons. The sequences come from PBMCs, collected from the stem cell graft. Receptors were obtained from a human donor who donated a stem cell graft to a child with Fanconi anemia. CDR3s include the opening cysteine and the closing phenylalanine or tryptophan. A D gene is named only where the DNA matches it firmly. Expanded clones are given a class, and other clones once, few, many or no size at all.

d_gene,j_gene,abundance,v_gene,CDR3nt,CDR3aa
-,TRBJ2-5,-,TRBV27,TGTGCCAGTTCGTCGGGACCCCTGGGGGAGACCCAGTACTTC,CASSSGPLGETQYF
-,TRBJ1-1,few,TRBV12-3/TRBV12-4,TGTGCCAGCACCTTAGAGATGAACACTGAAGCTTTCTTT,CASTLEMNTEAFF
-,TRBJ1-1,-,TRBV11-3,TGTGCCAGCAGCTTAGACGGGGCGGTGGACACTGAAGCTTTCTTT,CASSLDGAVDTEAFF
-,TRBJ2-5,few,TRBV20-1,TGCAGTGTTGGAGGGGGAGGACAAGAGACCCAGTACTTC,CSVGGGGQETQYF
-,TRBJ1-2,few,TRBV7-9,TGTGCCAGCAGCACTACGACACAACTTCCTAACTATGGCTACACCTTC,CASSTTTQLPNYGYTF
-,TRBJ2-2,few,TRBV29-1,TGCAGCGTTTTGTGGGGAACGGGCGGGGAGCTGTTTTTT,CSVLWGTGGELFF
-,TRBJ1-1,many,TRBV6-5,TGTGCCAGCAGTTACGGGGGTTTAGCGGGAGGCACTGAAGCTTTCTTT,CASSYGGLAGGTEAFF
TRBD1,TRBJ2-1,few,TRBV12-3/TRBV12-4,TGTGCCAGCAGCGACTCCAGGGGGACCTCGCAGTTCTTC,CASSDSRGTSQFF
-,TRBJ1-2,-,TRBV7-2,TGTGCCAGCAGCTTAACGTCTTTCTATGGCTACACCTTC,CASSLTSFYGYTF
-,TRBJ1-4,-,TRBV20-1,TGCAGTGCTAGGCAGGGAACCCCTAATGAAAAACTGTTTTTT,CSARQGTPNEKLFF
-,TRBJ1-6,-,TRBV2,TGTGCCAGCAATTTTCCGACGGGTAATTCACCCCTCCACTTT,CASNFPTGNSPLHF
TRBD1,TRBJ2-7,-,TRBV2,TGTGCCAGCTTGAATTCCGGGACAGGGGGATACGAGCAGTACTTC,CASLNSGTGGYEQYF
-,TRBJ1-3,few,TRBV5-1,TGCGCCAGCAGCACCGGACCCGGCTCTGGAAACACCATATATTTT,CASSTGPGSGNTIYF
TRBD2,TRBJ2-3,many,TRBV5-1,TGCGCCAGCAGCTTGAGCGGGGCATACACAGATACGCAGTATTTT,CASSLSGAYTDTQYF
-,TRBJ2-5,many,TRBV20-1,TGCAGTGCTCGTAGAGGGGGTGTGAGGGAGACCCAGTACTTC,CSARRGGVRETQYF
TRBD1,TRBJ2-2,few,TRBV18,TGTGCCAGCTCACCGAGCCGGACAGGGAGGAACGGGGAGCTGTTTTTT,CASSPSRTGRNGELFF
TRBD1,TRBJ2-6,-,TRBV20-1,TGCAGTGCTAGAGCTAGGGACAGGTCCGCCTCTGGGGCCAACGTCCTGACTTTC,CSARARDRSASGANVLTF
-,TRBJ1-6,few,TRBV19,TGTGCCAGTAGTATGGGGTTTGGGGCCCTCCACTTT,CASSMGFGALHF
TRBD1,TRBJ1-5,many,TRBV12-3/TRBV12-4,TGTGCCAGCAGCCTAGGGGGACAGGTAAATCAGCCCCAGCATTTT,CASSLGGQVNQPQHF
TRBD1,TRBJ1-2,-,TRBV6-5,TGTGCCAGCAGTTACTCCAAGGACAGGGGGTATGACTATGGCTACACCTTC,CASSYSKDRGYDYGYTF